The source of this TCR beta chain is a study of blood T cell repertoires in COVID-19. TCRdb's copy holds only in-frame clones and misses some; the assay was immunoSEQ multiplex PCR. The sample holds over 150,000 clones, around 83% seen once. There are a few counts of this clone. Germline lookup yields CDR1 SGHVS and CDR2 FQNEAQ. The CDR3 runs 15 residues. V shed 5 bases and J 6 bases; nucleotides not matched to a gene: 8. This clonotype was obtained from a human donor in a cohort sampled during active COVID-19. The rearrangement joins TRBV7-8 to TRBJ2-2, with TRBD1 matching over 8 bases. The sequenced material came from peripheral blood. The CDR3 loop is CASSPSGQGAGELFF. CDR3 nucleotide sequence: TGTGCCAGCAGCCCAAGCGGACAGGGTGCCGGGGAGCTGTTTTTT.